The entry below gives a single TCR beta chain sequence along with its context. Trimming cost V 4 bases and J 6 bases; bases outside gene matches: 10. CDR1 and CDR2 (germline): SNHLY, FYNNEI. There are 15 residues in the CDR3. Cohorts were based on clinical histories the participants reported. Symptom resolution, clearance, or two negative PCRs marked the recovered donors of Cohort 3. Assay: immunoSEQ multiplex PCR; the TCRdb copy retains only in-frame clones and omits some. The repertoire holds 350,000 or so clones, with more than 75% as singletons. The sample is drawn from a study of blood T cell repertoires in COVID-19.

The sample consisted of PBMCs or T cells enriched from blood (not recorded which). The sequence came from a woman aged 25 to 45 who had recovered from COVID-19. V gene TRBV2 combines with J gene TRBJ2-7, with 9 bases lining up with TRBD2. The CDR3 here is CASSGSGGRASEQYF. Written as DNA, the CDR3 is TGTGCCAGCAGTGGGAGCGGGGGGCGGGCATCCGAGCAGTACTTC. The full variable domain, in which reference TRBV2 and TRBJ2-7 provide the parts outside the CDR3, is EPEVTQTPSHQVTQMGQEVILRCVPISNHLYFYWYRQILGQKVEFLVSFYNNEISEKSEIFDDQFSVERPDGSNFTLKIRSTKLEDSAMYFCASSGSGGRASEQYFGPGTRLTVT.